A selection of T cell receptor beta chains follows, all from one sample in a study of T cells in Graves' hyperthyroidism and ophthalmopathy. One entry per CDR3 protein, called by TCRdb with MiXCR from the multiplex PCR reads. The profile covers 380,000 or so distinct CDR3 sequences, with less than 15% appearing a single time and around 20% taken by the ten largest. Sequencing was done on a sample of blood. The receptors originated from a man aged 25 to 45 with Graves' hyperthyroidism that later progressed to Graves' ophthalmopathy. Both conserved end residues are part of each CDR3. Each record gives: J gene, V gene, CDR3 protein.

>TRBJ2-1|TRBV7-2
CASWNRDSNEQFF
>TRBJ2-3|TRBV2
CASSVPVAGKSTDTQYF
>TRBJ2-1|TRBV20-1
CSAIEPGLAGGGSYNEQFF
>TRBJ1-3|TRBV5-1
CASTQGAGNTIYF
>TRBJ2-2|TRBV4-1
CASSYSGGNTGELFF
>TRBJ2-3|TRBV24-1
CATSAKGGTDTQYF
>TRBJ1-1|TRBV12-3/TRBV12-4
CASTQGHGAFF
>TRBJ2-1|TRBV18
CASSPDREWGNEQFF
>TRBJ2-7|TRBV20-1
CSARDPSSGGAYEQYF
>TRBJ1-1|TRBV6-1
CASSGWSNTEAFF
>TRBJ2-7|TRBV7-8
CASSFGERGYYEQYF
>TRBJ2-7|TRBV7-8
CASSLDEIQGYEQYF
>TRBJ1-1|TRBV10-2
CASVDRKIMNTEAFF
>TRBJ1-1|TRBV7-9
CASAIRPDPNTEAFF
>TRBJ1-6|TRBV10-2
CASSESRQGNSPLHF
>TRBJ2-1|TRBV5-1
CASSPRGLVSPVGEQFF
>TRBJ2-6|TRBV12-3/TRBV12-4
CASSPSGTGSSGANVLTF
>TRBJ2-7|TRBV2
CASSEGGAGPYEQYF
>TRBJ2-3|TRBV7-2
CASSSIRTGTQYF
>TRBJ2-7|TRBV12-5
CASEFYEQYF
>TRBJ2-1|TRBV27
CASSATSGGYEQFF
>TRBJ2-7|TRBV25-1
CASGPGTGAEQYF
>TRBJ2-5|TRBV2
CASSDYPGTQYF
>TRBJ2-5|TRBV6-1
CASSQSGGRGQETQYF
>TRBJ1-2|TRBV12-3/TRBV12-4
CASTPIPSGYTF
>TRBJ1-1|TRBV7-9
CASSPGWENTEAFF
>TRBJ1-5|TRBV7-9
CASSFIPRGPQPQHF
>TRBJ2-7|TRBV27
CASSFQGRGEQYF
>TRBJ1-6|TRBV2
CASSRDRSPLHF
>TRBJ2-5|TRBV4-1
CASSQGAGGGETQYF
>TRBJ2-2|TRBV12-3/TRBV12-4
CASSLGSGLGELFF
>TRBJ1-6|TRBV4-1
CASSQDRGWDSPLHF
>TRBJ2-7|TRBV27
CASSLLGADEQYF
>TRBJ1-5|TRBV27
CASKEGRNQPQHF
>TRBJ2-7|TRBV19
CANRGTYEQYF